The 8 T cell receptor beta chains presented below share a single source sample, sequenced in a study of CD8 T cells in Susac syndrome. Reverse transcription of roughly 0.5 to 1 ug RNA was performed with random hexamers. TCRdb re-called the immunoSEQ multiplex PCR reads with MiXCR, one entry per CDR3 protein. The sample includes around 25,000 distinct CDR3 sequences, approximately 92% of them seen just once. The specimen was CD8+ T cells from PBMCs. These TCRs come from a human donor with Susac syndrome.

The chain has TRBV7-9 and TRBJ2-2, with 11 bases aligning to TRBD2. Germline CDR1 and CDR2: SEHNR and FQNEAQ (reference sequence). This CDR3 is 19 amino acids long. The trim removed 4 bases at V and 4 bases at J, leaving 14 bases unmatched. CDR3 region: CASSSSSVAGGHRTGELFF. In nucleotides, the CDR3 is TGTGCCAGCAGCTCTTCCTCGGTAGCGGGGGGGCATCGCACCGGGGAGCTGTTTTTT.

This chain links TRBV9 with TRBJ2-7, with 9 positions matching TRBD1. CDR1 and CDR2 from the germline V gene are SGDLS and YYNGEE. CDR3 length: 14 residues. Unmatched junction bases numbered 3, after V lost 4 bases and J lost 1 base. In DNA form, the CDR3 reads TGTGCCAGCAGCCGAGGACAGGGGTCCTACGAGCAGTACTTC. Protein product: CASSRGQGSYEQYF.

In its sample, this clonotype was seen once. The CDR3 DNA is TGTGCCACGGGAGGGGAAGAGACCCAGTACTTC. Its translation: CATGGEETQYF. The chain couples TRBV7-8 to TRBJ2-5; TRBD2 aligns across 8 bases. This CDR3 is 11 amino acids long. Germline CDR1 SGHVS, CDR2 FQNEAQ. V shed 10 bases and J 3 bases; nucleotides not matched to a gene: 1.

The rearrangement joins TRBV10-2 to TRBJ2-1; 9 bases agree with TRBD2. Germline-derived CDR1 and CDR2 are WSHSY and SAAADI. The junction had 6 bases not matched to a gene; V was cut back by 6 bases and J by 6 bases. The CDR3 sequence is 14 residues long. The CDR3 protein is CASSLAGSGNEQFF. The DNA for the CDR3 is TGCGCCAGCAGCCTAGCGGGGTCTGGCAATGAGCAGTTCTTC.

The chain carries TRBV7-9 and TRBJ1-4, with a tentative D call TRBD1 (5 bases). CDR3 size: 13 residues. CDR1 SEHNR and CDR2 FQNEAQ come from the germline V gene (reference sequence). V gave up 1 base and J gave up 11 bases, with 11 bases separating them. CDR3 bases: TGTGCCAGCAGCTTAGTGTCGGGGGACAAACTGTTTTTT. Translating gives CASSLVSGDKLFF.

The chain combines TRBV5-1 with TRBJ2-3; 7 bases match TRBD1. The ends lost 1 base at V and 1 base at J; junction bases unmatched: 6. This CDR3 region has 16 residues. Germline V lookup: CDR1 SGHRS, CDR2 YFSETQ. For the CDR3, the DNA is TGCGCCAGCAGCTTGACAGGGGCTCTGGGCACAGATACGCAGTATTTT. The encoded protein is CASSLTGALGTDTQYF. The variable domain in full, with the rest retrieved from reference TRBV5-1 and TRBJ2-3, is KAGVTQTPRYLIKTRGQQVTLSCSPISGHRSVSWYQQTPGQGLQFLFEYFSETQRNKGNFPGRFSGRQFSNSRSEMNVSTLELGDSALYLCASSLTGALGTDTQYFGPGTRLTVL.

The chain employs TRBV9 and TRBJ1-5; no definite D call. Trimming took off 3 bases at V and 8 bases at J, with 6 bases between the two ends. Germline CDR1 reads SGDLS; CDR2 reads YYNGEE. The CDR3 runs 11 residues. Here the CDR3 reads CASSALEPQHF. The CDR3 bases are TGTGCCAGCAGCGCTCTCGAGCCCCAGCATTTT.

The chain couples TRBV6-5 to TRBJ2-5; 10 bases line up with TRBD2. The germline CDR1 and CDR2 sequences are MNHEY and SVGAGI. The V and J ends lost 5 bases and 3 bases, in that order; junction bases with no gene match: 6. This CDR3 spans 15 amino acids. The CDR3 loop is CASSPSLAGEETQYF. DNA for the CDR3: TGTGCCAGCAGTCCATCTCTAGCGGGGGAAGAGACCCAGTACTTC.